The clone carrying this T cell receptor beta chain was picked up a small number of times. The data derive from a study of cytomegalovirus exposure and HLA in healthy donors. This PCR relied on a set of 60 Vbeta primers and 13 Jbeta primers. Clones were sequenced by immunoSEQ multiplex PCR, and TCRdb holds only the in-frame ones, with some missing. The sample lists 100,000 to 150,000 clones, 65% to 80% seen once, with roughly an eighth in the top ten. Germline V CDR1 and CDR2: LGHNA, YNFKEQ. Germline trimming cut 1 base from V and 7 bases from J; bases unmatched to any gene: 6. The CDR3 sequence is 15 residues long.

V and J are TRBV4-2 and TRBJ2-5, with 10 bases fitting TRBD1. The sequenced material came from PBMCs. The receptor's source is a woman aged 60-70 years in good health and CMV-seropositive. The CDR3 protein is CASSQGQGARGTQYF. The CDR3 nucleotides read TGTGCCAGCAGCCAAGGACAGGGGGCGAGGGGGACCCAGTACTTC.